A single sample is the source of the 27 T cell receptor beta chains below, sequenced in a study of blood T cell repertoires in COVID-19. Profiling relied on immunoSEQ multiplex PCR, and the TCRdb table lists in-frame clones only, not all of them. The sample includes about 480,000 clones, 70% to 90% of them seen just once. The sequencing sample was made of PBMCs or T cells enriched from blood (not recorded which). All receptors come from a woman between 40 and 50 years old who had recovered from COVID-19.

This chain joins TRBV7-8 and TRBJ1-2, with TRBD1 matching over 7 bases. J was trimmed by 8 bases and V by 3 bases; bases with no gene match: 6. This CDR3 region has 13 residues. Germline CDR1 reads SGHVS; CDR2 reads FQNEAQ. The CDR3 nucleotides are TGTGCCAGCAGCTTTACAGGGGACCGCGGCTACACCTTC. It codes for CASSFTGDRGYTF.

The chain joins TRBV13 to TRBJ2-1; TRBD1 matches at 7 bases. This CDR3 comprises 13 residues. Germline CDR1 and CDR2: PRHDT and FYEKMQ (reference sequence). The junction had 2 bases not matched to a gene; V was cut back by 5 bases and J by 4 bases. CDR3 in amino acids: CASSLTGYNEQFF. Written as DNA, the CDR3 is TGTGCCAGCAGCCTGACAGGGTACAATGAGCAGTTCTTC.

The chain couples TRBV29-1 to TRBJ2-3, with D perhaps matching TRBD1 (6 bases). CDR1 is SQVTM, CDR2 ANQGSEA, per germline. The V end lost 3 bases, the J end lost 4 bases, and 11 bases lay between the germline ends. The CDR3 sequence is 13 residues long. The CDR3 is CSVDGGRADTQYF. CDR3 sequence (DNA): TGCAGCGTTGATGGGGGCAGGGCAGATACGCAGTATTTT.

V gene TRBV5-1 combines with J gene TRBJ2-1; weak D call: TRBD1 (5 bases). The CDR3 has 13 residues. V shed 1 base and J shed 8 bases, with 10 bases lying between them. Per germline, CDR1 SGHRS and CDR2 YFSETQ. CDR3 sequence reads: CASSLSRAHEQFF. The CDR3 nucleotides read TGCGCCAGCAGCTTGTCCAGGGCCCATGAGCAGTTCTTC.

This clone was picked up one time. V and J are TRBV10-1 and TRBJ2-7; TRBD2 agrees at 10 bases. The CDR3 totals 15 residues. Germline assignment: CDR1 WNHNN and CDR2 SYGVQD (reference sequence). V trimming: 6 bases; J trimming: 2 bases; junction bases outside the gene matches: 7. CDR3 nucleotide sequence: TGCGCCAGCAGCAACTTAGGACTAGCGGCCTACGAGCAGTACTTC. Translating gives CASSNLGLAAYEQYF.

This chain uses TRBV3-1 (or the pseudogene TRBV3-2) with TRBJ1-1; the D gene is possibly TRBD1 (5 bases). CDR3 length: 15 amino acids. Germline CDR1 is LGHDT and CDR2 is YNNKEL (reference sequence). Between the trimmed V and J ends, which lost 2 bases and 6 bases, there was a span of 16 bases. Here the CDR3 reads CASSQNQGSGAEAFF. CDR3 nucleotide sequence: TGTGCCAGCAGCCAAAATCAGGGTTCGGGGGCTGAAGCTTTCTTT.

This sequence joins TRBV6-1 and TRBJ1-2, with 7 bases aligning to TRBD1. CDR3 size: 18 residues. V lost 0 bases, J lost 2 bases, and 12 bases stayed unmatched. In germline, CDR1 is MNHNS, CDR2 SASEGT. The CDR3 DNA reads TGTGCCAGCAGTGAAGCCCAGTTATTGAGGGGGCCAAACTATGGCTACACCTTC. Protein product: CASSEAQLLRGPNYGYTF.

V usage is TRBV19 and J usage is TRBJ2-3, with 8 bases fitting TRBD1. The CDR3 is 17 residues long. With 4 bases clipped from V and 1 base from J, the junction kept 10 bases outside the gene matches. The V gene's germline CDR1 is LNHDA and CDR2 SQIVND (reference sequence). The CDR3 sequence: CASSTGDRGLGTDTQYF. Written as DNA, the CDR3 is TGTGCCAGTAGTACAGGCGACAGGGGATTAGGCACAGATACGCAGTATTTT.

In this sample, this clone turned up once. The chain recombines TRBV29-1 with TRBJ1-1; D gene ambiguous. The V end lost 7 bases, the J end lost 2 bases, and 5 bases lay between the germline ends. This CDR3 is built from 10 residues. The V gene's germline CDR1 is SQVTM and CDR2 ANQGSEA. In DNA, the CDR3 is TGCAGCGCTCAAAACACTGAAGCTTTCTTT. This gives the protein CSAQNTEAFF.

This chain links TRBV19 with TRBJ2-3, with 9 positions matching TRBD2. The CDR3 length is 15 residues. V trimming: 8 bases; J trimming: 5 bases; junction bases outside the gene matches: 11. The germline gives CDR1 LNHDA, CDR2 SQIVND (reference sequence). The CDR3 region is CASGGREGLVDTQYF. The CDR3 DNA is TGTGCCAGTGGGGGGCGGGAGGGCCTCGTAGATACGCAGTATTTT.

The V and J genes are TRBV28 and TRBJ1-1; tentative D call: TRBD1 (6 bases). Germline V gene lookup returns CDR1 MDHEN and CDR2 SYDVKM. V was pared by 8 bases and J by 5 bases, with 24 bases between. CDR3 length equals 16 residues. The CDR3 sequence is CASSRGGIGGRTEAFF. In DNA, the CDR3 is TGTGCCAGCTCCCGGGGGGGAATCGGGGGGCGGACTGAAGCTTTCTTT. The whole variable domain, remainder taken from reference TRBV28 and TRBJ1-1, is DVKVTQSSRYLVKRTGEKVFLECVQDMDHENMFWYRQDPGLGLRLIYFSYDVKMKEKGDIPEGYSVSREKKERFSLILESASTNQTSMYLCASSRGGIGGRTEAFFGQGTRLTVV.

The CDR3 region has the DNA TGTGCCAGCAGCCCTCGACAGGGGGATCTCCTTGGCTACACCTTC. This gives the protein CASSPRQGDLLGYTF. V is TRBV5-6 and J is TRBJ1-2; TRBD1 agrees at 9 bases. Per germline, CDR1 SGHDT and CDR2 YYEEEE. V lost 4 bases, J lost 7 bases, and 11 bases stayed unmatched. The CDR3 runs to 15 residues.

The gene calls are TRBV5-8 and TRBJ1-1; D may be TRBD1 (5 bases). CDR1 SGHTS and CDR2 YDEGEE come from the germline V gene. The CDR3 contains 15 residues. The germline V and J ends were trimmed by 4 bases and 6 bases, with 19 bases remaining between them. In nucleotides, the CDR3 is TGTGCCAGCAGCCCCAGACAGCTTTCGGTGCCTGAAGCTTTCTTT. It translates to CASSPRQLSVPEAFF.

V usage is TRBV12-3 or TRBV12-4 and J usage is TRBJ2-1; D is possibly TRBD1 (6 bases). The CDR3 extends over 13 amino acids. V lost 7 bases and J lost 3, with 10 bases in between. CDR3 sequence: CASTWTVYNEQFF. As DNA, the CDR3 is TGTGCCAGCACCTGGACAGTCTACAATGAGCAGTTCTTC.

CDR3 protein: CASSQSTGEGTEAFF. DNA of the CDR3: TGCGCCAGCAGTCAATCGACCGGGGAGGGTACTGAAGCTTTCTTT. This sequence joins TRBV23-1 and TRBJ1-1, with no clear D. TRBV23-1 falls under the ORF class, with uncertain function. V was shortened by 0 bases and J by 5 bases, with 13 bases between the two germline ends. The CDR3 is 15 amino acids.

This sequence joins TRBV29-1 and TRBJ2-1, with D possibly being TRBD2 (5 bases). CDR1 and CDR2 (germline): SQVTM, ANQGSEA. The CDR3 extends over 19 amino acids. Trimming removed 2 bases from V and 4 bases from J, with 27 bases in between. CDR3 sequence: CSVELSRGLRVRRYNEQFF. The CDR3 DNA is TGCAGCGTTGAACTATCGCGCGGGCTGCGCGTTCGACGTTACAATGAGCAGTTCTTC.

This clone was detected only once. The same CDR3 is also encoded by other DNA sequences in this sample. The rearrangement joins TRBV5-1 to TRBJ2-7; 8 nucleotides align to TRBD2. The CDR3 is 14 residues long. V lost 2 bases to trimming and J lost 3 bases; unmatched junction nucleotides: 4. Germline V lookup: CDR1 SGHRS, CDR2 YFSETQ. The CDR3 DNA reads as TGCGCCAGCAGCTTTGGGCTAGCGGGCTACGAGCAGTACTTC. Translating it yields CASSFGLAGYEQYF.

J is TRBJ2-3 and V is TRBV5-1; 7 nucleotides agree with TRBD2. The CDR3 is made up of 14 amino acids. The ends lost 3 bases at V and 4 bases at J; junction bases unmatched: 5. CDR1 and CDR2 (germline): SGHRS, YFSETQ. This CDR3 reads CASSSELASDTQYF. In nucleotides, the CDR3 is TGCGCCAGCAGCTCCGAACTAGCGTCAGATACGCAGTATTTT.

This clone was seen more than once but under ten times. The V call is TRBV27, the J call TRBJ2-7; D ambiguous. CDR3 length: 14 residues. V was trimmed by 3 bases and J by 0 bases, leaving 9 bases between them. Germline V gives CDR1 MNHEY, CDR2 SMNVEV (reference sequence). CDR3 in amino acids: CASSLNGGSYEQYF. CDR3 bases: TGTGCCAGCAGTTTGAACGGCGGCTCCTACGAGCAGTACTTC.

The chain combines TRBV7-9 with TRBJ2-3; perhaps TRBD2 as D (6 bases). Germline CDR1 and CDR2: SEHNR and FQNEAQ (reference sequence). V was clipped by 4 bases and J by 3 bases, with 17 bases between them. The CDR3 covers 16 residues. CDR3 sequence reads: CASSSRAGPYTDTQYF. The CDR3 coding sequence is TGTGCCAGCAGCTCCCGGGCGGGACCGTATACAGATACGCAGTATTTT.

The V and J genes are TRBV7-2 and TRBJ2-1; 8 bases are a match to TRBD2. The CDR3 spans 15 residues. Trimming took 7 bases from V and 10 from J; bases not matched to a gene: 15. CDR1 SGHTA and CDR2 FQGNSA come from the germline V gene. The CDR3 loop reads CASTQGIAGLGEQFF. In DNA form, the CDR3 reads TGTGCCAGCACCCAGGGGATAGCGGGACTGGGGGAGCAGTTCTTC.

In its sample, this clone was seen a few times. The rearrangement uses TRBV9 and TRBJ2-7, with a weak D call TRBD1 (6 bases). Trimming shortened V by 2 bases and J by 6 bases, and 18 bases separated the two germline ends. This CDR3 spans 15 amino acids. The germline CDR1 and CDR2 sequences are SGDLS and YYNGEE. The CDR3 region is CASSVTGTSACEQYF. CDR3 nucleotides: TGTGCCAGCAGCGTCACCGGGACATCGGCCTGCGAGCAGTACTTC.

The chain recombines TRBV10-2 with TRBJ2-1; TRBD2 aligns across 8 bases. This CDR3 comprises 15 residues. The germline CDR1 and CDR2 sequences are WSHSY and SAAADI. Losses at the gene ends were 9 bases for V and 2 bases for J; bases not matched to a gene: 9. Here the CDR3 reads CASRSGTSPYNEQFF. CDR3 nucleotide sequence: TGCGCCAGTAGGTCCGGGACTAGTCCCTACAATGAGCAGTTCTTC.

The V gene is TRBV28, the J gene TRBJ2-1; 8 bases line up with TRBD1. Germline lookup yields CDR1 MDHEN and CDR2 SYDVKM. The CDR3 has 15 amino acids. V gave up 8 bases and J gave up 8 bases; unmatched junction bases: 14. CDR3 region: CASELVGQGRDEQFF. The CDR3, as DNA: TGTGCCAGCGAACTAGTTGGACAGGGAAGGGATGAGCAGTTCTTC.

Comment on this clone: This sample includes further DNA sequences coding for the same CDR3. This chain joins TRBV7-6 and TRBJ1-1, with TRBD1 matching over 7 bases. V trimming: 1 base; J trimming: 2 bases; junction bases outside the gene matches: 1. This CDR3 contains 14 residues. CDR1 is SGHVS and CDR2 is FNYEAQ in the germline V gene. CDR3 in amino acids: CASSLGQGNTEAFF. The CDR3 DNA sequence: TGTGCCAGCAGCTTAGGACAGGGAAACACTGAAGCTTTCTTT.

This clone was found a few times. V and J are TRBV15 and TRBJ1-5; D unresolved. The CDR3 covers 13 residues. The V end was cut by 5 bases, the J end by 7 bases, with 12 bases between. CDR1 and CDR2 from the germline V gene are LNHNV and YYDKDF (reference sequence). The CDR3 nucleotides are TGTGCCACCAGCGCAACCCGGTTCCAGCCCCAGCATTTT. Translated: CATSATRFQPQHF.

This chain connects TRBV7-2 to TRBJ2-7; D possibly corresponds to TRBD1 (6 bases). V was trimmed by 2 bases and J by 5 bases, leaving 13 bases between them. This CDR3 region has 14 residues. CDR1 and CDR2 from the germline V gene are SGHTA and FQGNSA. CDR3 sequence (DNA): TGTGCCAGCAGCTTAACAGGGTTGGATGACGAGCAGTACTTC. The encoded protein is CASSLTGLDDEQYF.